Below are 21 T cell receptor beta chains sequenced from a single sample in a study of cytomegalovirus exposure and HLA in healthy donors. PCR amplification relied on 60 Vbeta primers (plus 13 Jbeta primers). TCRdb's table, derived via immunoSEQ multiplex PCR, lists solely in-frame clones and lacks some. The data show about 110,000 clones, with 75% to 90% seen just once and approximately 0.24% held by the top ten. Sequences were obtained from PBMCs. The receptors originated from a man between 50 and 59 years old in good health and CMV-seronegative.

In its sample, this clone was seen a few times. The chain carries TRBV30 and TRBJ2-5; 9 bases are a match to TRBD1. CDR3 length: 15 amino acids. The germline gives CDR1 GTSNPN, CDR2 SVGIG (reference sequence). V lost 2 bases and J lost 5; bases outside the gene matches: 9. The CDR3 reads CAWSFTGGLMETQYF. The CDR3 nucleotides read TGTGCCTGGAGTTTCACAGGGGGCTTGATGGAGACCCAGTACTTC. Looking up the rest from reference TRBV30 and TRBJ2-5 gives the full variable domain: SQTIHQWPATLVQPVGSPLSLECTVEGTSNPNLYWYRQAAGRGLQLLFYSVGIGQISSEVPQNLSASRPQDRQFILSSKKLLLSDSGFYLCAWSFTGGLMETQYFGPGTRLLVL.

The CDR3: CASSAEQGRSNQPQHF. CDR3 coding DNA: TGTGCCAGCTCAGCGGAACAGGGGCGTAGCAATCAGCCCCAGCATTTT. The rearrangement joins TRBV18 to TRBJ1-5; 7 bases fit TRBD1. In germline, CDR1 is KGHSH, CDR2 LQKENI. The trim removed 5 bases at V and 0 bases at J, leaving 7 bases unmatched. The CDR3 runs to 16 residues.

This rearrangement joins TRBV6-1 to TRBJ2-3; 12 bases align to TRBD2. With V trimmed by 4 bases and J by 1 base, 6 bases remained unmatched. The CDR3 is 17 amino acids. Germline V gene data show CDR1 as MNHNS and CDR2 as SASEGT. The DNA of the CDR3 is TGTGCCAGCAGTGTTCGGACTAGCGGGGCCCGCACAGATACGCAGTATTTT. Its translation: CASSVRTSGARTDTQYF.

This rearrangement joins TRBV30 to TRBJ1-2, with a weak D call TRBD1 (6 bases). The germline V and J ends were trimmed by 5 bases and 3 bases, with 19 bases remaining between them. This CDR3 spans 15 amino acids. The germline gives CDR1 GTSNPN, CDR2 SVGIG (reference sequence). The CDR3, as DNA: TGTGCCTGGGGAGGAGGGGGGGGCGCGCACTATGGCTACACCTTC. The encoded protein is CAWGGGGGAHYGYTF.

This clone showed up just once. This chain links TRBV7-8 with TRBJ2-5; TRBD2 agrees at 10 bases. The germline V gene encodes CDR1 SGHVS and CDR2 FQNEAQ. V lost 8 bases, J lost 5 bases, and 8 bases stayed unmatched. The CDR3 runs 14 residues. CDR3 coding DNA: TGTGCCAGCCAAAGCGGGAGGGCATTCGAGACCCAGTACTTC. Protein product: CASQSGRAFETQYF.

This chain links TRBV27 with TRBJ2-7, with 11 bases that match TRBD1. Germline V gene data show CDR1 as MNHEY and CDR2 as SMNVEV (reference sequence). V shed 5 bases, J shed 4 bases, and the junction held 4 bases outside the gene matches. The CDR3 runs to 14 residues. The CDR3 coding sequence is TGTGCCAGCAGTGCCGGGGACAGGGGGTACGAGCAGTACTTC. The encoded protein is CASSAGDRGYEQYF.

V and J are TRBV29-1 and TRBJ1-3; D remains ambiguous. Germline lookup yields CDR1 SQVTM and CDR2 ANQGSEA. The V end lost 4 bases, the J end lost 2 bases, and 6 bases lay between the germline ends. This CDR3 spans 12 amino acids. This CDR3 is CSVAETGNTIYF. CDR3 DNA sequence: TGCAGCGTTGCGGAGACTGGAAACACCATATATTTT.

V is TRBV7-3 and J is TRBJ2-5; 7 nucleotides agree with TRBD2. Germline-derived CDR1 and CDR2 are SGHTA and FQGTGA. V lost 0 bases to trimming and J lost 2 bases; unmatched junction nucleotides: 0. This CDR3 comprises 14 residues. The CDR3 sequence is CASSLTGGQETQYF. In nucleotides, the CDR3 is TGTGCCAGCAGCTTAACGGGAGGGCAAGAGACCCAGTACTTC.

Only one count was recorded for this clone. The junction and the germline gene differ at one end; a read error may be behind it. The chain uses TRBV5-4 and TRBJ2-7, with 7 bases matching TRBD2. This CDR3 is 14 amino acids long. Germline values: CDR1 SGHNT, CDR2 YYREEE (reference sequence). The CDR3 spells CASSLVGEGLGFDF. CDR3 sequence (DNA): TGTGCCAGCAGCTTGGTTGGGGAGGGGTTGGGGTTCGACTTC.

This clone has a single count. The genes are TRBV25-1 and TRBJ1-2, with D perhaps matching TRBD1 (6 bases). The CDR3 is 13 residues long. V was clipped by 4 bases and J by 6 bases, with 12 bases between them. Germline V gives CDR1 MGHDK, CDR2 SYGVNS. The CDR3 region is CASSGGQLHGYTF. The CDR3 DNA reads TGTGCCAGCAGTGGTGGACAGCTTCATGGCTACACCTTC.

This clone was counted once. The chain couples TRBV4-1 to TRBJ1-1; D gene unclear. The V and J ends lost 0 bases and 5 bases respectively, with 13 bases between them. The CDR3 contains 15 residues. Germline CDR1 reads MGHRA; CDR2 reads YSYEKL. The CDR3 nucleotides read TGCGCCAGCAGCCAAGATTTGAGAGGCCTGACTGAAGCTTTCTTT. Amino acid sequence: CASSQDLRGLTEAFF.

The chain joins TRBV6-5 to TRBJ2-3; D ambiguous. Trimming pared 11 bases from V and 1 base from J, leaving 4 bases between. There are 10 residues in the CDR3. Per the germline V gene, CDR1 is MNHEY and CDR2 is SVGAGI. CDR3 coding DNA: TGTGCCGCGGGCACAGATACGCAGTATTTT. Translation gives CAAGTDTQYF.

The rearrangement links TRBV29-1 to TRBJ1-1, with TRBD1 matching over 9 bases. The CDR3 runs 13 residues. J lost 1 base, V lost 6 bases, and 3 bases had no gene match. The germline gives CDR1 SQVTM, CDR2 ANQGSEA. In nucleotides, the CDR3 is TGCAGCGTGAGGGACAGGGAGAACACTGAAGCTTTCTTT. It codes for CSVRDRENTEAFF.

In its sample, this clone was seen a few times. The chain couples TRBV5-1 to TRBJ1-1; 8 bases line up with TRBD1. Losses at the gene ends were 8 bases for V and 5 bases for J; bases not matched to a gene: 11. This CDR3 is built from 14 residues. The germline gives CDR1 SGHRS, CDR2 YFSETQ. CDR3 nucleotides: TGCGCCAGTAGAGGGACAGGACAAGAAACTGAAGCTTTCTTT. Amino acids: CASRGTGQETEAFF.

The V call is TRBV4-1, the J call TRBJ2-7; weak D call: TRBD2 (6 bases). V gave up 3 bases and J gave up 2 bases, with 11 bases separating them. The germline V gene has CDR1 MGHRA and CDR2 YSYEKL. The CDR3 spans 14 residues. DNA for the CDR3: TGCGCCAGCAGCCATCCCGGGACTGCCTACGAGCAGTACTTC. It yields the protein CASSHPGTAYEQYF.

The chain is built from TRBV30 and TRBJ2-1; D possibly corresponds to TRBD2 (6 bases). Trimming cost V 3 bases and J 3 bases, with 15 bases left between them. The CDR3 is made up of 15 amino acids. Germline assignment: CDR1 GTSNPN and CDR2 SVGIG (reference sequence). This CDR3 is CAWRPVGGDYNEQFF. Here the CDR3 DNA reads TGTGCCTGGAGACCCGTCGGCGGGGACTACAATGAGCAGTTCTTC. The full variable domain, in which reference TRBV30 and TRBJ2-1 provide the parts outside the CDR3, is SQTIHQWPATLVQPVGSPLSLECTVEGTSNPNLYWYRQAAGRGLQLLFYSVGIGQISSEVPQNLSASRPQDRQFILSSKKLLLSDSGFYLCAWRPVGGDYNEQFFGPGTRLTVL.

The chain is built from TRBV28 and TRBJ2-7, with 7 bases that match TRBD2. Per the germline V gene, CDR1 is MDHEN and CDR2 is SYDVKM. This CDR3 spans 15 amino acids. J gave up 4 bases and V 5 bases, and 11 bases lay outside the gene matches. This chain's CDR3 is CASSPTIGGGYEQYF. Here the CDR3 DNA reads TGTGCCAGCAGTCCCACGATTGGGGGGGGGTACGAGCAGTACTTC.

This clone has only one observation. J is TRBJ1-1 and V is TRBV7-9; D call uncertain. Germline V gene sequence: CDR1 SEHNR, CDR2 FQNEAQ (reference sequence). Trimming pared 1 base from V and 3 bases from J, leaving 9 bases between. The CDR3 is made up of 14 amino acids. CDR3 residues: CASSLVPGDTEAFF. The DNA of the CDR3 is TGTGCCAGCAGCTTAGTCCCCGGGGACACTGAAGCTTTCTTT.

This chain uses TRBV5-4 with TRBJ2-5; possible D gene TRBD2, 6 bases. V lost 1 base and J 3 bases, leaving 7 bases between the germline ends. CDR1 and CDR2 (germline): SGHNT, YYREEE (reference sequence). The CDR3 loop spans 13 amino acids. DNA of the CDR3: TGTGCCAGCAGCTTGTCGGGGGAAGAGACCCAGTACTTC. Protein sequence: CASSLSGEETQYF.

V is TRBV28 and J is TRBJ1-2; D unresolved. The CDR3 contains 13 residues. Trimming left V 4 bases short and J 7 bases short, with 13 bases between. Germline-derived CDR1 and CDR2 are MDHEN and SYDVKM. The chain's CDR3 is CASSSGGSLGYTF. Written as DNA, the CDR3 is TGTGCCAGCAGTTCCGGAGGGAGTCTTGGCTACACCTTC.

J is TRBJ1-1 and V is TRBV9, with 7 bases identical to TRBD1. Germline V lookup: CDR1 SGDLS, CDR2 YYNGEE. The CDR3 is 15 residues long. The trim removed 3 bases at V and 6 bases at J, leaving 11 bases unmatched. The CDR3 DNA follows: TGTGCCAGCAGCGGGGCTCCGGGACAGCCCCCTGAAGCTTTCTTT. Its protein product is CASSGAPGQPPEAFF.